The 20 T cell receptor beta chains given below trace back to one sample, sequenced in a study of T cell changes during pregnancy in multiple sclerosis. Sequencing was performed with immunoSEQ multiplex PCR; in TCRdb, only in-frame clones are kept and a portion is missing. The sample has more than 90,000 clones, 85% to 95% seen once. Sequencing used peripheral blood, obtained after pregnancy. The source is a female donor with multiple sclerosis, enrolled in a pregnancy study.

The chain employs TRBV4-3 and TRBJ1-2; possible D gene TRBD1, 5 bases. CDR3 length: 13 residues. The ends were cut back, 4 bases at V and 1 base at J, with 7 bases in the middle. CDR1 and CDR2 from the germline V gene are LGHNA and YSLEER. The CDR3 loop reads CASSPRDNYGYTF. CDR3 nucleotides: TGCGCCAGCAGCCCCAGGGATAACTATGGCTACACCTTC.

The chain recombines TRBV2 with TRBJ1-5; maybe TRBD1 (5 bases). Trimming cost V 6 bases and J 3 bases, with 12 bases left between them. Germline V gene sequence: CDR1 SNHLY, CDR2 FYNNEI. This CDR3 has 14 amino acids. CDR3 coding DNA: TGTGCCAGCAGGGATTCGGGGGACAATCAGCCCCAGCATTTT. This codes for CASRDSGDNQPQHF.

The rearrangement uses TRBV5-6 and TRBJ1-2, with unresolved D. The CDR3 loop spans 13 amino acids. V was pared by 4 bases and J by 0 bases, with 7 bases between. The germline V gene encodes CDR1 SGHDT and CDR2 YYEEEE. CDR3 amino acids: CASSLGTNYGYTF. The CDR3 coding sequence is TGTGCCAGCAGCCTCGGGACTAACTATGGCTACACCTTC.

This rearrangement joins TRBV11-3 to TRBJ2-1; D perhaps matches TRBD2 (5 bases). The CDR3 extends over 18 amino acids. CDR1 and CDR2 from the germline V gene are SGHNT and YENEEA. Between the trimmed V and J ends, which lost 0 bases and 1 base, there was a span of 16 bases. The CDR3 DNA follows: TGTGCCAGCAGCTTAGATCAAGGCGGGTCTGCTTCCTACAATGAGCAGTTCTTC. It yields the protein CASSLDQGGSASYNEQFF. The full variable domain, its missing parts supplied by reference TRBV11-3 and TRBJ2-1, is EAGVVQSPRYKIIEKKQPVAFWCNPISGHNTLYWYLQNLGQGPELLIRYENEEAVDDSQLPKDRFSAERLKGVDSTLKIQPAELGDSAVYLCASSLDQGGSASYNEQFFGPGTRLTVL.

The rearrangement joins TRBV7-6 to TRBJ2-7; no clear D. There are 14 residues in the CDR3. V was clipped by 2 bases and J by 2 bases, with 10 bases between them. Germline V lookup: CDR1 SGHVS, CDR2 FNYEAQ. CDR3 sequence reads: CASSLYSRPYEQYF. CDR3 nucleotide sequence: TGTGCCAGCAGCTTATACAGTCGCCCCTACGAGCAGTACTTC.

This clone is a singleton in its sample. V gene TRBV28 combines with J gene TRBJ2-4, with 8 bases matching TRBD2. This CDR3 spans 14 amino acids. The germline CDR1 and CDR2 sequences are MDHEN and SYDVKM. Losses at the gene ends were 4 bases for V and 6 bases for J; bases not matched to a gene: 5. Here the CDR3 DNA reads TGTGCCAGCAGTTCCCCTAGCGGGCGAAACATTCAGTACTTC. Amino acid sequence: CASSSPSGRNIQYF.

V is TRBV19 and J is TRBJ2-2; maybe TRBD1 (5 bases). Trimming removed 10 bases at V and 3 bases at J, with 12 bases between. CDR3 size: 13 residues. Germline V lookup: CDR1 LNHDA, CDR2 SQIVND (reference sequence). CDR3 coding DNA: TGTGCCACAGGGAAATTGGACACCGGGGAGCTGTTTTTT. Its translation: CATGKLDTGELFF.

In this sample, this clone turned up once. V is TRBV19 and J is TRBJ1-5; a weak D match, TRBD1 (6 bases). This CDR3 spans 15 amino acids. Germline loops: CDR1 LNHDA, CDR2 SQIVND (reference sequence). V lost 6 bases and J lost 2, with 14 bases in between. The CDR3 nucleotides are TGTGCCAGTAGCTTCTGGGGGCTCGGCAATCAGCCCCAGCATTTT. Its translation: CASSFWGLGNQPQHF.

The count of this clone is one. The chain recombines TRBV4-3 with TRBJ1-5, with a tentative D call TRBD1 (6 bases). The CDR3 contains 18 residues. The V and J ends lost 0 bases and 3 bases respectively, with 18 bases between them. Germline assignment: CDR1 LGHNA and CDR2 YSLEER. The CDR3, as DNA: TGCGCCAGCAGCCAAGACCCTCCCGGACAGACGAACAATCAGCCCCAGCATTTT. Translating it yields CASSQDPPGQTNNQPQHF.

The chain combines TRBV6-5 with TRBJ1-2, with D hard to call. This CDR3 has 12 residues. V was pared by 10 bases and J by 2 bases, with 11 bases between. Germline V gene lookup returns CDR1 MNHEY and CDR2 SVGAGI. Written as DNA, the CDR3 is TGTGCCACCTATAGGAGGAACTATGGCTACACCTTC. It is translated as CATYRRNYGYTF.

Here the CDR3 DNA reads TGTGCCAGCAGCCTTAGCCTCCTCACAGATACGCAGTATTTT. Translation: CASSLSLLTDTQYF. This chain joins TRBV9 and TRBJ2-3; D is ambiguous. Between the trimmed V and J ends, which lost 4 bases and 2 bases, there was a span of 11 bases. CDR1 is SGDLS and CDR2 is YYNGEE in the germline V gene. CDR3 size: 14 residues.

In DNA, the CDR3 is TGCGCCAGCAGCTACGACAGGGGATATGGCTACACCTTC. Its protein product is CASSYDRGYGYTF. The rearrangement links TRBV5-1 to TRBJ1-2; 8 bases are shared with TRBD1. This CDR3 spans 13 amino acids. Germline loops: CDR1 SGHRS, CDR2 YFSETQ. V lost 3 bases, J lost 5 bases, and 3 bases stayed unmatched.

The J gene is TRBJ2-6, the V gene TRBV6-5; the D is unclear. The CDR3 consists of 15 residues. V gave up 6 bases and J gave up 3 bases, with 12 bases separating them. Per the germline V gene, CDR1 is MNHEY and CDR2 is SVGAGI. The CDR3 bases are TGTGCCAGCAGCCCCAGTCCGGGTGGGGCCAACGTCCTGACTTTC. It translates to CASSPSPGGANVLTF.

V usage is TRBV7-2 and J usage is TRBJ1-4; TRBD1 aligns across 7 bases. This CDR3 is 15 amino acids long. V gave up 5 bases and J gave up 6 bases; unmatched junction bases: 9. CDR1 is SGHTA and CDR2 is FQGNSA in the germline V gene. The CDR3 DNA follows: TGTGCCAGCAGCCCCGGCCCCACAGGGGATGAAAAACTGTTTTTT. Translating gives CASSPGPTGDEKLFF.

The chain has TRBV30 and TRBJ1-2, with TRBD1 matching over 8 bases. From germline, CDR1 is GTSNPN and CDR2 SVGIG (reference sequence). The CDR3 covers 13 residues. The V and J ends lost 8 bases and 3 bases, in that order; junction bases with no gene match: 8. In DNA form, the CDR3 reads TGTGCCGGGGCCAGGGGGCCTGACTATGGCTACACCTTC. Translated, it gives CAGARGPDYGYTF.

The V call is TRBV9, the J call TRBJ2-4; 9 bases fit TRBD1. The CDR3 sequence is 16 residues long. V was clipped by 4 bases and J by 6 bases; unmatched bases: 11. Germline V lookup: CDR1 SGDLS, CDR2 YYNGEE. The chain's CDR3 is CASSPQGSTGGNIQYF. DNA of the CDR3: TGTGCCAGCAGCCCTCAAGGGTCGACAGGGGGAAACATTCAGTACTTC.

The rearrangement links TRBV6-5 to TRBJ2-7; 13 nucleotides align to TRBD2. CDR3 size: 16 residues. The J segment lost 0 bases and the V segment lost 4 bases, leaving 3 bases of the junction unmatched. Germline V gives CDR1 MNHEY, CDR2 SVGAGI. The CDR3 reads CASSLGTSGASYEQYF. As DNA, the CDR3 is TGTGCCAGCAGTTTGGGGACTAGCGGGGCCTCCTACGAGCAGTACTTC.

V usage is TRBV5-8 and J usage is TRBJ1-4; the D is unclear. CDR3 size: 14 residues. Germline CDR1 SGHTS, CDR2 YDEGEE. The ends were cut back, 2 bases at V and 2 bases at J, with 7 bases in the middle. CDR3 loop: CASSLAETNEKLFF. CDR3 nucleotide sequence: TGTGCCAGCAGCTTAGCGGAGACTAATGAAAAACTGTTTTTT.

This chain uses TRBV11-2 with TRBJ1-1; a weak D match, TRBD1 (5 bases). The V gene's germline CDR1 is SGHAT and CDR2 FQNNGV. Trimming took 1 base from V and 2 from J, leaving 8 bases between them. This CDR3 is 14 amino acids long. CDR3 bases: TGTGCCAGCAGCTTAGGACAGCCAAACACTGAAGCTTTCTTT. Encoded protein: CASSLGQPNTEAFF.

The chain has TRBV4-3 and TRBJ1-1, with TRBD1 identical over 7 bases. The CDR3 has 15 residues. Per the germline V gene, CDR1 is LGHNA and CDR2 is YSLEER. The ends lost 1 base at V and 6 bases at J; junction bases unmatched: 8. The CDR3 sequence: CASSQGPGTAAEAFF. CDR3 sequence (DNA): TGCGCCAGCAGCCAAGGTCCTGGGACAGCCGCTGAAGCTTTCTTT.